Following are 3 T cell receptor beta chains from one sample sequenced in a study of cytomegalovirus exposure and HLA in healthy donors. The PCR was carried out with 60 Vbeta primers and 13 Jbeta primers. This table comes from immunoSEQ multiplex PCR, and its TCRdb copy is limited to in-frame clones, with some not included. Of tens of thousands of clones detected, roughly 81% appear once; the ten largest clones hold around a tenth. Sequencing was performed on PBMCs. The receptors shown here come from a woman aged 35 to 49 in good health and CMV-seronegative.

The J gene is TRBJ1-6, the V gene TRBV28; a possible D gene is TRBD1 (6 bases). The CDR3 contains 15 residues. V gave up 6 bases and J gave up 6 bases, with 15 bases separating them. Germline lookup yields CDR1 MDHEN and CDR2 SYDVKM. The CDR3 spells CASSSPGEINSPLHF. CDR3 in DNA: TGTGCCAGCAGCTCACCAGGGGAAATTAATTCACCCCTCCACTTT.

The chain joins TRBV2 to TRBJ2-5, with a possible D match to TRBD2 (5 bases). Germline V gene sequence: CDR1 SNHLY, CDR2 FYNNEI. The CDR3 sequence is 13 residues long. V dropped 5 bases and J dropped 7 bases, with 14 bases sitting between them. The CDR3 sequence: CASSWTDKGTQYF. The CDR3 DNA follows: TGTGCCAGCAGTTGGACTGACAAAGGGACCCAGTACTTC.

DNA for the CDR3: TGTGCCAGCAGCCCCGAGACAGGGAGGAGCACTGAAGCTTTCTTT. Translated, it gives CASSPETGRSTEAFF. J is TRBJ1-1 and V is TRBV5-8; 7 bases are a match to TRBD1. The germline CDR1 and CDR2 sequences are SGHTS and YDEGEE. This CDR3 is 15 amino acids long. V lost 4 bases to trimming and J lost 4 bases; unmatched junction nucleotides: 10.